This section outlines one TCR beta chain sequence together with its context. A CD45RA-negative memory subset and a CD45RA+ naive subset were separated from the CD4+ cells. This specimen comes from a study of shared clonotypes between healthy human individuals. Sequencing was performed with immunoSEQ multiplex PCR; in TCRdb, only in-frame clones are kept and a portion is missing. The table records a few million clones, more than 80% of them present only once. The CDR3 loop spans 15 amino acids. Trimming pared 2 bases from V and 2 bases from J, leaving 12 bases between. Germline loops: CDR1 SGHTA, CDR2 FQGTGA.

V is TRBV7-3 and J is TRBJ2-5; weak D call: TRBD2 (6 bases). The TCR comes from a man aged 18 to 30 in good health. Some clones in this sample may be carry-over from other donors' samples. The sample comprised naive CD4+ T cells from PBMCs. Subset denoted: CD45RA+ positively selected. For the CDR3, the DNA is TGTGCCAGCAGCTTAGGGGCGGGACTTCAAGAGACCCAGTACTTC. Protein: CASSLGAGLQETQYF.